The source of this T cell receptor (beta chain) is a study of identical twins (TCRdb year 2016). General notes on the study: The study deep-sequenced TCR alpha and beta repertoires from monozygotic twins, unrelated adults of various ages and cord blood to test whether fetal clonotypes persist. Replicate twin experiments were performed at different times using different library preparation protocols to rule out contamination. What the authors observed across the whole study: Out-of-frame TCR alpha sequences shared between twins showed an excess of low generation-probability sequences compared with coincidental sharing between unrelated individuals. In monozygotic twins, out-of-frame TCR alpha sharing was systematically underestimated by recombination models, although the models agreed with sharing between unrelated individuals. Excess twin sharing in beta out-of-frame sequences was weaker because fewer shared sequences lowered the signal-to-noise ratio. Conclusions relied on cross-sectional statistical analysis, since the same donors could not be followed over many years. Fewer insertions were carried by abundant cord blood beta clonotypes, a similar but weaker trend appeared in young adult naive repertoires, and no such trend appeared in memory repertoires. Invariant T cells such as MAIT and iNKT could partly confound zero-insertion analyses, though diverse VJ usage argued against this for most clonotypes.

From its cysteine to its phenylalanine, the CDR3 spans 14 amino acids. Only CDR3 DNA is held: 42 bases, read in frame from base 1. Trimming at the junction amounts to 1 base on V and 0 bases on J, and the germline ends lie 7 bases apart. From a lookup of the germline V gene, CDR1 and CDR2 are MNHNS and SASEGT. Libraries came from 5' RACE. Sequencing relied on an Illumina HiSeq 2000. Template switching added a universal primer binding site, and the final cDNA carried a unique molecular identifier that allowed TCR cDNA molecules to be counted accurately. First-strand cDNA for TCR alpha and beta chains was synthesized from specific primers in the conserved constant-segment region. Each cDNA library was double barcoded, with a SMART-Mk sample barcode plus Illumina barcodes, to control for contamination. TruSeq adapter sequences along with Illumina sample barcodes were introduced in two successive PCR steps. TCR alpha and beta cDNA libraries were sequenced on the Illumina HiSeq platform with custom primers. The paper's processing steps were these. MiGEC processed the raw reads to extract unique molecular identifiers, while MiXCR was used to determine the CDR3 positions. Recombination models were inferred per individual with the repgenHMM and IGoR tools using an EM algorithm. Shared clonotypes were analyzed with the tcR package in R, and sharing was normalized by the product of cloneset sizes. To study raw recombination without the effects of thymic and clonal selection, out-of-frame nonproductive sequences were analyzed. TCRdb reprocessed the public reads (quality trimming at Q25 with fastp, clone calling with MiXCR) and kept in-frame beta chains. Rows are unified per CDR3 protein, each entry keeping the most common DNA and genes. In this record, the V and J calls reflect TCRdb's handling and not the investigators' own analysis. The sample records about 570,000 distinct CDR3 sequences, just under 10% of which are singletons. The ten largest clones represent under 3% of the sample.

Every donor in the study was a healthy Caucasian. The twin cohort consisted of three pairs of female monozygotic twins, all aged roughly 18 to 29 years. Peripheral blood mononuclear cells were used as the source from which RNA for TCR libraries was isolated. This clonotype was seen only a few times. Its antigen is not yet known. Per-base qualities were not stored, and no clone one base away is much larger. The sample was also linked to a second study, of yellow fever vaccine responses in identical twins. The second study, in turn, reports: The authors reported that the T cell response to vaccination in identical twins appeared partly convergent and partly personalized. In identical twins, the study followed T cell clones that responded to the vaccine with precision.

Input material: PBMCs. This TCR came from a young woman in good health. The chain couples TRBV6-1 to TRBJ2-7; the D segment cannot be called with confidence. The CDR3 has the sequence CASSEGGYSYEQYF. The bases are TGTGCCAGCAGTGAAGGGGGTTACTCCTACGAGCAGTACTTC.